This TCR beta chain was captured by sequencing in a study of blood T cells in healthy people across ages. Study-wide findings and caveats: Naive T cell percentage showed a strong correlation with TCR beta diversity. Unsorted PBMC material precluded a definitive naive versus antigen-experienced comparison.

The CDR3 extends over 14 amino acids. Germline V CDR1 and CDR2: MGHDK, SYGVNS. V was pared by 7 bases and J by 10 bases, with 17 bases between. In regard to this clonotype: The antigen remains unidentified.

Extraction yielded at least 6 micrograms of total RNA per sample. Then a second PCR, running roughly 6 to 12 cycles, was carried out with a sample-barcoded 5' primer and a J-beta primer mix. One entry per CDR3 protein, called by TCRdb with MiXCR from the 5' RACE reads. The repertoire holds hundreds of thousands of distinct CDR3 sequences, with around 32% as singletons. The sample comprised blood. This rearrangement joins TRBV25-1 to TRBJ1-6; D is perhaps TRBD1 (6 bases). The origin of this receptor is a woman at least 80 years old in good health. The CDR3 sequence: CASKDVGGQSPLHF. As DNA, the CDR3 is TGTGCCAGCAAGGATGTCGGGGGGCAATCACCCCTCCACTTT.